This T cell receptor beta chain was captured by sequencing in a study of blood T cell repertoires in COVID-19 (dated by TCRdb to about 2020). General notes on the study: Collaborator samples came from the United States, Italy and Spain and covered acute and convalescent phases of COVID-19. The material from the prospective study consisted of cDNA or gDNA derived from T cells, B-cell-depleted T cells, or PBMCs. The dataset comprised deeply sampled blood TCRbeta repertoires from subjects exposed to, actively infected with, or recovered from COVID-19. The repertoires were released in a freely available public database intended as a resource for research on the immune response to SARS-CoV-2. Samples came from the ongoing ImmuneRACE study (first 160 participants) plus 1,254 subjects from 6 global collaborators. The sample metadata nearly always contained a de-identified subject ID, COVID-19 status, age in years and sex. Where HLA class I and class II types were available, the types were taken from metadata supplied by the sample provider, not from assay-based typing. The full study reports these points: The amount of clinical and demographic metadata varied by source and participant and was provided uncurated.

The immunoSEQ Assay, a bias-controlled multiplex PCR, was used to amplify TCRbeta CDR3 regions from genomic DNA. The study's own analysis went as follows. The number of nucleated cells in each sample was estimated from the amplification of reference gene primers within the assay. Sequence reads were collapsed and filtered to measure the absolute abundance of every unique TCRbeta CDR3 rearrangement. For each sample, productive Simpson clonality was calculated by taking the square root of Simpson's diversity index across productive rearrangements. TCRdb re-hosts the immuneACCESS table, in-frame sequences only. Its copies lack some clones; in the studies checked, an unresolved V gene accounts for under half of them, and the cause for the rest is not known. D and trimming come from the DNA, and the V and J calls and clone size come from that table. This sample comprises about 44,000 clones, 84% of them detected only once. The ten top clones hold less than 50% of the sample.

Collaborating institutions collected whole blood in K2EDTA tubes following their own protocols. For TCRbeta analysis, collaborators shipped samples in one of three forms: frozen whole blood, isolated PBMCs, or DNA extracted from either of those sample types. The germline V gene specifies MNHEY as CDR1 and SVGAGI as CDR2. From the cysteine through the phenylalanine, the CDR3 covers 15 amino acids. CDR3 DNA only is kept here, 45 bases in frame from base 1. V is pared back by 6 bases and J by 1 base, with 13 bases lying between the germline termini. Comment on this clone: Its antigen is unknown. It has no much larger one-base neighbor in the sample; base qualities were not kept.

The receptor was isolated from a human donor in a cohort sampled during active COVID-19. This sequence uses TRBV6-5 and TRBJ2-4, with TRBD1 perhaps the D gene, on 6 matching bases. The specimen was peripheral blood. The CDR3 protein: CASSNTGLAKNIQYF. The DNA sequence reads TGTGCCAGCAGCAATACAGGGCTCGCCAAAAACATTCAGTACTTC.